These T cell receptor beta chains were read from a single sample in a study of blood T cells in healthy people across ages. One entry per CDR3 protein, called by TCRdb with MiXCR from the 5' RACE reads. Altogether 1.5 million to 2 million distinct CDR3 sequences are present, around half being singletons, with the ten largest covering approximately 2%. The specimen was blood. These receptors came from a woman aged 40 to 50 in good health. Each CDR3 is given without its conserved first and last residue.

v_gene,len,CDR3aa
TRBV4-3,13,ASSQDNGLGETQY
TRBV3-1,11,ASSHEVPYEQY
TRBV7-9,13,ASSLGARTYNEQF
TRBV7-2,13,ASSLDPCSTDTQY
TRBV15,13,ATSRDGQGKETQY
TRBV20-1,12,SARTAGQAYGYT
TRBV7-9,11,ASSLAGGKEQF
TRBV15,12,ATSRDLESETQY
TRBV6-2/TRBV6-3,14,ASSSGRGGHQETQY
TRBV20-1,13,SARGTSGFTYEQY
TRBV5-1,10,ASPGRAYEQY
TRBV12-3/TRBV12-4,12,ASSLFPVQETQY
TRBV14,9,ASSHGSPLH
TRBV10-3,12,AISTSGGINEQF
TRBV9,16,ASSVGYAAGQGGYEQY
TRBV12-3/TRBV12-4,12,ASSRQGSRETQY
TRBV20-1,13,SARASGGYYNEQF
TRBV24-1,13,ATRGQGDHYNEQF
TRBV7-2,10,ASRNNPYEQY
TRBV7-9,11,ASSYRGQYEQY
TRBV5-5,12,ASSLEVFSYEQF
TRBV4-2,15,ASSQVWMDLQGDDYT
TRBV27,14,ASSLTGEGTTDTQY
TRBV11-2,12,ASSPTDWTNTQY
TRBV20-1,12,SAPHRVTLYGYT
TRBV27,11,ASSTQAAYEQY
TRBV7-7,11,ASSSGTDDEQY
TRBV5-5,13,ASSLVGTVNSPLH